This entry concerns a single T cell receptor (beta chain). Because the CDR3 is missing its conserved closing phenylalanine or tryptophan, this is likely a read error. The data derive from a study of T cells in Graves' hyperthyroidism and ophthalmopathy. The investigators amplified TCR beta CDR3 regions from RNA transcripts. Primed by the HTBI set, a first-round RT-PCR was run on the TCR CDR3. TCRdb fed the multiplex PCR reads into MiXCR, producing one record per CDR3 protein. The sample carries fewer than 350,000 distinct CDR3 sequences, around 23% recorded once. Sequenced sample: blood. The TCR sequence derives from a woman aged 45-65 years with Graves' hyperthyroidism.

CDR3: CATSRDKQANEKLFL. For the CDR3, the DNA is TGTGCCACCAGCAGAGATAAGCAGGCTAATGAAAAACTGTTTCTT. The chain uses TRBV15 and TRBJ1-4; D call uncertain. The CDR3 sequence is 15 residues long. V lost 0 bases, J lost 3 bases, and 8 bases lay in between. Germline V gene sequence: CDR1 LNHNV, CDR2 YYDKDF (reference sequence).